These T cell receptor beta chains were read from a single sample in a study of T cell repertoires in cytomegalovirus infection. Using its own MiXCR run on the reads, TCRdb lists one record per CDR3 protein. The profile shows about 490,000 distinct CDR3 sequences, around 11% of them singletons. What was sequenced was PBMCs. The receptor set was obtained from a human donor in good health (CMV status not recorded). Some clones in this sample may be carry-over from other donors' samples. The CDR3 runs from the conserved cysteine through the conserved F or W. The order of the fields is CDR3 protein, V gene, D gene. The D gene is left open where the match is weak.

CASSIVQGRNTGELFF TRBV19 TRBD1
CASSQSSGRFYNEQFF TRBV28 TRBD2
CASSDRGPVFISEQYF TRBV2 -
CSVEGSSELSTDTQYF TRBV29-1 -
CASSIQLAGFSEQFF TRBV19 TRBD2
CSARSDRGHYEQYF TRBV20-1 TRBD1
CASSVGRGGNNEQFF TRBV9 TRBD2
CASSPGQGRNTEAFF TRBV5-1 TRBD1
CASSKTSGRAGETQYF TRBV19 TRBD2
CASSALTGAGNTIYF TRBV27 TRBD1
CASSLAGTGETQYF TRBV7-6 TRBD1
CASSPMVHTEAFF TRBV4-2 -
CASSPRDRGRLEAFF TRBV6-5 TRBD1
CATSRGGSTDTQYF TRBV15 -
CASSLALGLAGSYEQYF TRBV7-2 TRBD2
CASARGDLAKNIQYF TRBV4-2 TRBD2
CASSSGTGADGYTF TRBV5-5 TRBD1
CASSRGGLGNTQYF TRBV12-3/TRBV12-4 TRBD2
CASSYVPTGPEQFF TRBV6-5 -
CSARDPLGTSGGGSYNEQFF TRBV20-1 TRBD2
CASSGRHRGPGTDTQYF TRBV5-1 TRBD1
CASSLTSGMINEQFF TRBV12-3/TRBV12-4 TRBD2
CASSQERVSGANVLTF TRBV14 -
CASSQRQGSGQPQHF TRBV4-2 TRBD1
CSAFRDRASSYNSPLHF TRBV20-1 TRBD1
CASSHTNSNYGYTF TRBV4-1 -
CASGVLPQGMEAFF TRBV12-5 -
CATSGPGQGDTEAFF TRBV15 TRBD1
CASRKPGQRAQETQYF TRBV6-6 -
CASSKGAGTNPDSGANVLTF TRBV5-4 -
CSAREEGSYEQYF TRBV20-1 -
CASRKQDNYEQYF TRBV12-3/TRBV12-4 -
CASSQIETWETQYF TRBV14 -
CASSPFTGTGVETQYF TRBV18 TRBD1
CASRAGTGRVNEQFF TRBV6-5 TRBD1
CSVDRMPVDGYTF TRBV20-1 -
CASRPRAGTGKNYGYTF TRBV28 TRBD1
CATSGPVGPLHF TRBV19 -
CASRPEVSEQEQYF TRBV19 -
CAISPSGGTSNQPQHF TRBV10-3 -
CASSIRRGGKNIQYF TRBV28 -
CASSLGQGGKYEQYF TRBV5-1 TRBD1
CASSNRGNYGYTF TRBV6-1 TRBD1
CASSFRRSSYEQYF TRBV7-2 -
CASSSSAEEHYEQYF TRBV28 -
CSASGQGKNEQYF TRBV20-1 TRBD1
CAWRGETQYF TRBV30 -
CASSFTPFESDTQYF TRBV7-6 -
CASKLATNEKLFF TRBV2 -
CASSQDLPYEQYF TRBV4-2 -
CASSLRRGGGADTQYF TRBV7-2 TRBD2
CASSNDREGYYGYTF TRBV27 TRBD1
CASSYGTPGSEAFF TRBV7-2 -
CASRPLDYEQYF TRBV2 -
CASRPQGTYGYTF TRBV19 -
CASHRDSGTQYF TRBV6-1 -
CASSQDNAGTYEQYF TRBV4-2 -
CASSKTGTEHVDEQFF TRBV7-3 -
CASCPGAGELFF TRBV12-3/TRBV12-4 -